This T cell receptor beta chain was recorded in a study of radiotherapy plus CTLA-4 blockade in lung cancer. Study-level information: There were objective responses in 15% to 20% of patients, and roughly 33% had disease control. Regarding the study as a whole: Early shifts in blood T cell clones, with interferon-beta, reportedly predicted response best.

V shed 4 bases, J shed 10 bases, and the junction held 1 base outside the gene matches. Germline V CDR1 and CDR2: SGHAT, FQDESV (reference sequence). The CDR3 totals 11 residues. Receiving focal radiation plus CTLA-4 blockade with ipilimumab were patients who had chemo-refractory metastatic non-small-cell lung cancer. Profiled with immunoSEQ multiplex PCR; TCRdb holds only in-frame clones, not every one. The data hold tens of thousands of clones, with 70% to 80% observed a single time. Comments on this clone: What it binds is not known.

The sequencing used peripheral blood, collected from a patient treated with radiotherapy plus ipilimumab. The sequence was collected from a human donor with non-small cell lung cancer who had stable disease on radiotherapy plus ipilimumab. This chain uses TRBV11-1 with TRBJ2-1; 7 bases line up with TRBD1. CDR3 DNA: TGTGCCAGCAGCTCGGACAGGGAGCAGTTCTTC. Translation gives CASSSDREQFF.